The source of this TCR beta chain is a study of identical twins (dated by TCRdb to the mid-2010s). In the study overall: TCR alpha and beta repertoires from monozygotic twins, unrelated adults of various ages and cord blood were deep-sequenced to test whether fetal clonotypes persist. Replicate twin experiments were performed at different times using different library preparation protocols to rule out contamination.

Preparation of the library involved 5' RACE. Instrument on record: Illumina HiSeq 2000. Template switching added a universal primer binding site, and the final cDNA carried a unique molecular identifier that allowed TCR cDNA molecules to be counted accurately. Specific primers in the conserved constant-segment region were used to synthesize first-strand cDNA for TCR alpha and beta chains. To control for contamination, every cDNA library carried two barcodes: a SMART-Mk sample barcode plus Illumina barcodes. TruSeq adapter sequences and Illumina sample barcodes were added in two successive PCR steps. The Illumina HiSeq platform was used with custom primers to sequence TCR alpha and beta cDNA libraries. On the study's bioinformatics: MiGEC was used to process raw reads and extract unique molecular identifiers, and MiXCR was used to find CDR3 positions. For each individual, recombination models were inferred using an EM algorithm with the repgenHMM and IGoR tools. The tcR package in R was used for shared clonotype analysis, with sharing normalized by the product of cloneset sizes. Out-of-frame nonproductive sequences were analyzed to study raw recombination free of thymic and clonal selection effects. TCRdb redid the processing of the public reads, applying fastp at Q25 and MiXCR, and retained in-frame beta chains. A single entry per CDR3 protein holds the most common genes and DNA from its merged rows. The V and J calls reflect TCRdb's pipeline rather than the authors' work. Within this sample are about 240,000 distinct CDR3 sequences, with about 11% of them counted one time only. 8% to 10% of the sample is in the top ten clones.

All donors were healthy Caucasians. Miltenyi CD45RO+ enrichment and human naive T-cell isolation kits were used to isolate memory (CD45RO+) and naive T cells from PBMC. The paper as a whole reports these results and caveats: Conclusions relied on cross-sectional statistical analysis, since the same donors could not be followed over many years. Invariant T cells such as MAIT and iNKT could partly confound zero-insertion analyses, although diverse VJ usage argued against such confounding for most clonotypes. Out-of-frame TCR alpha sharing in monozygotic twins was systematically underestimated by recombination models, whereas sharing between unrelated individuals was in agreement with the recombination models. Out-of-frame TCR alpha sequences shared between twins showed an excess of low generation-probability sequences compared with coincidental sharing between unrelated individuals. The excess sharing between twins in beta out-of-frame sequences was weaker because fewer shared sequences reduced the signal-to-noise ratio. Abundant cord blood beta clonotypes had fewer insertions, young adult naive repertoires showed a similar but weaker trend, and memory repertoires showed no such trend.

Only a few counts were recorded for this clonotype. Its antigen remains unidentified. No base qualities exist here, and no much larger clone lies one base off it. Based on the germline V gene, the CDR1 and CDR2 sequences are SGHTA and FQGNSA. There are 17 amino acids in the CDR3, from cysteine to phenylalanine inclusive. CDR3 DNA only is kept here, 51 bases in frame from base 1. V loses 0 bases at its end and J loses 0 bases; junction bases beyond the gene matches: 4. The sequence derives from a man aged 45-65 years in good health. Source material: memory T cells sorted from blood. What the cell subset or site label conveys for this sample: CD45RO+ enriched T cells. The V gene is TRBV7-2 and the J gene is TRBJ2-1; TRBD2 agrees with 8 junctional bases. The CDR3 in this case is CASSLALAASSYNEQFF. The DNA sequence is TGTGCCAGCAGCTTAGCACTAGCGGCGAGCTCCTACAATGAGCAGTTCTTC. With the portions outside the CDR3 filled from the reference TRBV7-2 and TRBJ2-1 genes, the complete variable region becomes GAGVSQSPSNKVTEKGKDVELRCDPISGHTALYWYRQSLGQGLEFLIYFQGNSAPDKSGLPSDRFSAERTGGSVSTLTIQRTQQEDSAVYLCASSLALAASSYNEQFFGPGTRLTVL.